A selection of T cell receptor beta chains follows, all from one sample in a study of early T cells in non-severe SARS-CoV-2 infection. From the 5' RACE reads, TCRdb called clonotypes with MiXCR, one entry per CDR3 protein. Of tens of thousands of distinct CDR3 sequences listed, around 12% are singletons. Sequenced: whole blood. These receptors were collected from an adult who was a healthcare worker with PCR-confirmed SARS-CoV-2 infection or an uninfected control (not recorded which). Each CDR3 is given with its conserved first and last residue. D genes are given only for firm matches. Not every row has a clone size; where given, it reads once, few, many or a size class.

>TRBD2|TRBJ2-3|few|TRBV6-5
TGTGCCAGCAGCCCCGGACTAGCGGGGGCGGGAGATACGCAGTATTTT
CASSPGLAGAGDTQYF
>TRBD1|TRBJ1-2|NA|TRBV28
TGTGCCAGCAGTTTGGACAGGGCTACCTATGGCTACACCTTC
CASSLDRATYGYTF
>TRBD1|TRBJ2-6|many|TRBV2
TGTGCCAGCAGTTTACAGGGGGCCTCTGGGGCCAACGTCCTGACTTTC
CASSLQGASGANVLTF
>TRBD1|TRBJ2-5|few|TRBV9
TGTGCCAGCAGCCCGGGACAGGGGACCCAAGAGACCCAGTACTTC
CASSPGQGTQETQYF
>NA|TRBJ2-1|NA|TRBV10-1
TGCGCCAGCAGTGACCAGGGTTATGGCAATGAGCAGTTCTTC
CASSDQGYGNEQFF
>TRBD2|TRBJ2-7|NA|TRBV14
TGTGCCAGCAGCCCCCCAGCGGGGCGAGAGCAGTACTTC
CASSPPAGREQYF
>NA|TRBJ2-3|NA|TRBV2
TGTGCCTGCAACAGGGAAGTTCGAAGCACAGATACGCAGTATTTT
CACNREVRSTDTQYF
>NA|TRBJ2-7|medium-sized|TRBV2
TGTGCCAGCAGCACCGGGGCCGCCTACGAGCAGTACTTC
CASSTGAAYEQYF
>TRBD2|TRBJ2-5|NA|TRBV20-1
TGCAGTGCTAGAGCCGGGACTAGCGGGGAGACCCAGTACTTC
CSARAGTSGETQYF
>NA|TRBJ1-6|NA|TRBV6-5
TGTGCCAGCAGTTACTCCGGCAGGGGCAGCCTTAATTCACCCCTCCACTTT
CASSYSGRGSLNSPLHF
>NA|TRBJ1-1|few|TRBV6-6
TGTGCCAGCAGCTACCGCCTTGCGGGCGGGACTGAAGCTTTCTTT
CASSYRLAGGTEAFF
>TRBD2|TRBJ2-3|many|TRBV19
TGTGCCAGTAGTGCTGCTGCGGGCGGGGGAACAGATACGCAGTATTTT
CASSAAAGGGTDTQYF
>NA|TRBJ2-7|many|TRBV27
TGTGCCAGCAGTATCGACGTGGTCCACGAGCAGTACTTC
CASSIDVVHEQYF
>TRBD2|TRBJ2-5|many|TRBV2
TGTGCCAGCAGCGCATCCAGCGGGGGGCAAGGGGAGACCCAGTACTTC
CASSASSGGQGETQYF
>NA|TRBJ2-7|NA|TRBV7-8
TGTGCCAGCAGCTTCGACAGGTCCTACGAGCAGTACTTC
CASSFDRSYEQYF
>NA|TRBJ1-2|NA|TRBV11-2
TGTGCCAGCAGCCCCGGGCTTGGCTACACCTTC
CASSPGLGYTF
>NA|TRBJ2-7|NA|TRBV2
TGTGCCAGCAGTGTCTTCTACGAGCAGTACTTC
CASSVFYEQYF
>NA|TRBJ1-1|NA|TRBV11-2
TGTGCCAGCAGCTTAGTGAGAGACACTGAAGCTTTCTTT
CASSLVRDTEAFF
>TRBD2|TRBJ2-6|NA|TRBV20-1
TGCAGTGCCCCCCCACGGGGGGGGTACTTATCCGGGGCCAACGTCCTGACTTTC
CSAPPRGGYLSGANVLTF
>NA|TRBJ1-4|NA|TRBV5-5
TGTGCCAGCAGCTTGGAGGGTAGTGAAAAACTGTTTTTT
CASSLEGSEKLFF
>NA|TRBJ2-7|NA|TRBV10-2
TGCGCCAGCAGTGCAGGTTTGGAGCAGTACTTC
CASSAGLEQYF
>TRBD2|TRBJ2-3|NA|TRBV6-6
TGTGCCAGCTCGACTAGCGGGGGGGCAGATACGAAGTATTTT
CASSTSGGADTKYF
>NA|TRBJ2-2|many|TRBV12-3/TRBV12-4
TGTGCCAGCAGTTCCCTGGACACCGGGGAGCTGTTTTTT
CASSSLDTGELFF
>NA|TRBJ2-2|NA|TRBV6-5
TGTGCCAGCAGTTACCGGGTAAACACCGGGGAGCTGTTTTTT
CASSYRVNTGELFF
>NA|TRBJ2-3|NA|TRBV11-2
TGTGCCAGCAGCGATAGGTCAGATACGCAGTATTTT
CASSDRSDTQYF
>NA|TRBJ1-2|many|TRBV12-3/TRBV12-4
TGTGCCAGCACCCGACAGACTAACTATGGCTACACCTTC
CASTRQTNYGYTF
>TRBD1|TRBJ1-1|NA|TRBV20-1
TGCAGTGCTAGAGATCCAGGGACAGCGAACACTGAAGCTTTCTTT
CSARDPGTANTEAFF
>NA|TRBJ1-1|few|TRBV30
TGTGCCTGGAACGGCAGGATGAACACTGAAGCTTTCTTT
CAWNGRMNTEAFF
>TRBD1|TRBJ2-7|NA|TRBV19
TGTGCCAGTAGTTTCGGACAGGGTAAATCCTACGAGCAGTACTTC
CASSFGQGKSYEQYF
>TRBD1|TRBJ1-2|NA|TRBV9
TGTGCCAGCAGCGGCGGACAGGGGCGCTATGGCTACACCTTC
CASSGGQGRYGYTF
>NA|TRBJ2-7|NA|TRBV7-2
TGTGCCAGCAGCCAAGGGCATTTCTACGAGCAGTACTTC
CASSQGHFYEQYF
>NA|TRBJ2-1|many|TRBV6-2/TRBV6-3
TGTGCCAGCAGTTATTTGATGGGGCGGAATGAGCAGTTCTTC
CASSYLMGRNEQFF
>NA|TRBJ2-1|NA|TRBV7-3
TGTGCCAGCAGCTTAGCATTGTCCGGGCCCAATGAGCAGTTCTTC
CASSLALSGPNEQFF
>TRBD1|TRBJ1-1|few|TRBV7-6
TGTGCCAGCAGCCAAATGACAGGGGAAGCTTTCTTT
CASSQMTGEAFF
>TRBD1|TRBJ2-2|NA|TRBV6-2/TRBV6-3
TGTGCCAGCAGCCTCACAGGGGTTAGGATCGGGGAGCTGTTTTTT
CASSLTGVRIGELFF
>NA|TRBJ2-1|few|TRBV11-2
TGTGCCAGCAGCGCGGTCAGGACCCCGTTCTTC
CASSAVRTPFF
>NA|TRBJ2-5|once|TRBV29-1
TGCAGCGTTAAGGTCGGGGAGACCCAGTACTTC
CSVKVGETQYF
>NA|TRBJ2-5|many|TRBV11-2
TGTGCCAGCAGCTTGGATATGGAGACCCAGTACTTC
CASSLDMETQYF
>NA|TRBJ2-1|NA|TRBV25-1
TGTGCCACCCTCCTCGGCCACAATGAGCAGTTCTTC
CATLLGHNEQFF
>TRBD2|TRBJ2-2|NA|TRBV6-5
TGTGCCAGCAGAGCGGGGGGCAGCACCGGGGAGCTGTTTTTT
CASRAGGSTGELFF
>NA|TRBJ1-1|NA|TRBV10-2
TGCGCCAGCAGTGAGATGAACACTGAAGCTTTCTTT
CASSEMNTEAFF
>NA|TRBJ2-7|many|TRBV14
TGTGCCAGCAGCCGCGGAGGGGGCGAGCAGTACTTC
CASSRGGGEQYF
>TRBD1|TRBJ1-2|many|TRBV29-1
TGCAGCGTGGACAGGGGGCAAGGCTACACCTTC
CSVDRGQGYTF
>NA|TRBJ2-7|few|TRBV11-2
TGTGCCAGCAGCTTAGATGGCGGAGCCCGCGAGCAGTACTTC
CASSLDGGAREQYF
>NA|TRBJ2-7|few|TRBV7-9
TGTGCCAGCAGCTACCCGGACAGACCCTACGAGCAGTACTTC
CASSYPDRPYEQYF
>NA|TRBJ1-2|many|TRBV30
TGTGCCTGGAGTGTAGCGGGAAATGGCTACACCTTC
CAWSVAGNGYTF
>NA|TRBJ2-3|many|TRBV6-2/TRBV6-3
TGTGCCAGCAGTTACTCAGTCAGCACAGATACGCAGTATTTT
CASSYSVSTDTQYF
>NA|TRBJ2-6|NA|TRBV7-3
TGTGCCAGCAGGCAGGTGTCCGGGGCCAACGTCCTGACTTTC
CASRQVSGANVLTF
>NA|TRBJ2-1|few|TRBV6-4
TGTGCCAGCAGTGACTCGAACACAACCGGGACAAGACCGAACAATGAGCAGTTCTTC
CASSDSNTTGTRPNNEQFF
>NA|TRBJ2-5|NA|TRBV20-1
TGCAGTGCTAGAGAGGCCCGCCTCGGCGTCCAAGAGACCCAGTACTTC
CSAREARLGVQETQYF
>NA|TRBJ2-2|few|TRBV7-9
TGTGCCAGCAGTCGCGGGACAGCGAACACCGGGGAGCTGTTTTTT
CASSRGTANTGELFF
>TRBD1|TRBJ2-2|few|TRBV11-3
TGTGCCAGCAGCTTCGGGACAGCGAACACCGGGGAGCTGTTTTTT
CASSFGTANTGELFF
>NA|TRBJ2-7|many|TRBV5-1
TGCGCCAGCAGCCTGGGGACGGCTAGCTCCTACGAGCAGTACTTC
CASSLGTASSYEQYF